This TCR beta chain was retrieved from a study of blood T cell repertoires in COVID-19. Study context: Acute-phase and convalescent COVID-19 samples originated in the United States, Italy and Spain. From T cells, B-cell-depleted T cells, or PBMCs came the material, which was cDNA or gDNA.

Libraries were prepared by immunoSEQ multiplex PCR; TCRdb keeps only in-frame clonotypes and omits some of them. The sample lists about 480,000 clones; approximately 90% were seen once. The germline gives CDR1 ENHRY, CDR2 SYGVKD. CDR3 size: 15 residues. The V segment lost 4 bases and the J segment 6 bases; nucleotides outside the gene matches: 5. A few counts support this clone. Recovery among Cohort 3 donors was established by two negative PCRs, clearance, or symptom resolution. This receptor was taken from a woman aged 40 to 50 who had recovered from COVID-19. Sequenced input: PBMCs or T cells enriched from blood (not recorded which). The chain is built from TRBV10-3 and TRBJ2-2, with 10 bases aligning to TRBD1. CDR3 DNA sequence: TGTGCCATCAGTGGACCAGGACAGGGGGCCGGGGAGCTGTTTTTT. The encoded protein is CAISGPGQGAGELFF.